The 11 T cell receptor beta chains below all came from one sample that was sequenced in a study of vaccination effects on CD4 cells after COVID-19. Their antigen targets remain unknown. Using immunoSEQ multiplex PCR, the repertoire was profiled, and TCRdb retains in-frame clones only, with some absent. The data contain about 37,000 clones, around 74% of them singletons. Cultured cells yielded isolated CD4+ T cells after roughly 11 days. The material was CD4+ T cells from PBMCs cultured without peptide, obtained before COVID-19 vaccination. These receptors were obtained from a human donor who received a COVID-19 vaccine.

The rearrangement uses TRBV5-6 and TRBJ2-7; D is uncertain. CDR3 length: 12 amino acids. Germline V gives CDR1 SGHDT, CDR2 YYEEEE. Trimming removed 4 bases at V and 1 base at J, with 6 bases between. This CDR3 reads CASSVQSYEQYF. The CDR3 nucleotides are TGTGCCAGCAGCGTCCAATCCTACGAGCAGTACTTC.

The chain recombines TRBV28 with TRBJ2-1; 7 bases map to TRBD2. CDR3 length: 13 residues. The V segment lost 7 bases and the J segment 7 bases; nucleotides outside the gene matches: 7. Germline V gives CDR1 MDHEN, CDR2 SYDVKM. CDR3 region: CASTLGGANEQFF. The CDR3 region has the DNA TGTGCCAGCACCTTGGGAGGGGCAAATGAGCAGTTCTTC.

This rearrangement joins TRBV3-1 (or the pseudogene TRBV3-2) to TRBJ2-7, with D possibly matching TRBD2 (6 bases). Trimming removed 4 bases at V and 5 bases at J, with 21 bases between. The CDR3 has 16 amino acids. Germline V CDR1 and CDR2: LGHDT, YNNKEL (reference sequence). The CDR3 bases are TGTGCCAGCAGCCCCAACCCCGGGTCGGGGGTCCACGAGCAGTACTTC. It specifies CASSPNPGSGVHEQYF.

This sequence joins TRBV14 and TRBJ1-2, with 7 bases matching TRBD1. The CDR3 consists of 14 residues. V shed 1 base, J shed 5 bases, and the junction held 4 bases outside the gene matches. Germline V lookup: CDR1 SGHDN, CDR2 FVKESK. CDR3 amino acids: CASSQARTGYGYTF. DNA of the CDR3: TGTGCCAGCAGCCAAGCCCGGACAGGATATGGCTACACCTTC.

The rearrangement joins TRBV12-3 or TRBV12-4 to TRBJ2-5; the D is unclear. The germline V and J ends were trimmed by 3 bases and 3 bases, with 8 bases remaining between them. The CDR3 is 13 residues long. CDR3 in DNA: TGTGCCAGCAGTTTGTGGGCTGAAGAGACCCAGTACTTC. Encoded protein: CASSLWAEETQYF.

V usage is TRBV5-1 and J usage is TRBJ1-2; 10 bases are a match to TRBD1. CDR3 length equals 13 residues. Looked up from germline, CDR1 is SGHRS and CDR2 is YFSETQ. V lost 4 bases, J lost 6 bases, and 3 bases stayed unmatched. CDR3 coding DNA: TGCGCCAGCAGCCGGACAGGGGGGAATGGCTACACCTTC. This codes for CASSRTGGNGYTF.

The chain links TRBV7-2 to TRBJ1-4; D perhaps matches TRBD1 (5 bases). This CDR3 region has 15 residues. In germline, CDR1 is SGHTA, CDR2 FQGNSA. The ends were cut back, 4 bases at V and 7 bases at J, with 16 bases in the middle. The DNA of the CDR3 is TGTGCCAGCAGCTCCACTCCGGGACTGCTTGAAAAACTGTTTTTT. Protein sequence: CASSSTPGLLEKLFF.

This chain links TRBV2 with TRBJ2-2; 7 nucleotides line up with TRBD2. The length of the CDR3 is 15 residues. With 4 bases clipped from V and 5 bases from J, the junction kept 7 bases outside the gene matches. The germline gives CDR1 SNHLY, CDR2 FYNNEI. CDR3: CASSVAGSTTGELFF. DNA for the CDR3: TGTGCCAGCAGTGTAGCGGGTTCGACGACCGGGGAGCTGTTTTTT.

This clone is a singleton in its sample. V and J are TRBV24-1 and TRBJ2-2; possible D gene TRBD2, 6 bases. The CDR3 has 16 residues. The germline V and J ends were trimmed by 3 bases and 1 base, with 11 bases remaining between them. Germline V gene lookup returns CDR1 KGHDR and CDR2 SFDVKD. As DNA, the CDR3 is TGTGCCACCAGTGATCCAGGGAGGAAGAACACCGGGGAGCTGTTTTTT. Its translation is CATSDPGRKNTGELFF.

V usage is TRBV11-2 and J usage is TRBJ2-7, with 10 bases identical to TRBD2. The length of the CDR3 is 15 residues. The germline V gene has CDR1 SGHAT and CDR2 FQNNGV. The V gene end was trimmed by 5 bases and the J gene end by 4 bases; junction bases not matched to a gene: 8. CDR3 coding DNA: TGTGCCAGCAGCCAAGAGCTAGCGGGAGAATACGAGCAGTACTTC. Translated: CASSQELAGEYEQYF. The variable domain in full, with the rest retrieved from reference TRBV11-2 and TRBJ2-7, is EAGVAQSPRYKIIEKRQSVAFWCNPISGHATLYWYQQILGQGPKLLIQFQNNGVVDDSQLPKDRFSAERLKGVDSTLKIQPAKLEDSAVYLCASSQELAGEYEQYFGPGTRLTVT.

V is TRBV5-1 and J is TRBJ2-3; 7 bases line up with TRBD1. Trimming took 6 bases from V and 3 from J; bases not matched to a gene: 13. The CDR3 spans 16 residues. Germline V gene lookup returns CDR1 SGHRS and CDR2 YFSETQ. The CDR3 sequence is CASKVGTVRGTDTQYF. DNA of the CDR3: TGCGCCAGCAAGGTCGGGACAGTCAGAGGTACAGATACGCAGTATTTT.